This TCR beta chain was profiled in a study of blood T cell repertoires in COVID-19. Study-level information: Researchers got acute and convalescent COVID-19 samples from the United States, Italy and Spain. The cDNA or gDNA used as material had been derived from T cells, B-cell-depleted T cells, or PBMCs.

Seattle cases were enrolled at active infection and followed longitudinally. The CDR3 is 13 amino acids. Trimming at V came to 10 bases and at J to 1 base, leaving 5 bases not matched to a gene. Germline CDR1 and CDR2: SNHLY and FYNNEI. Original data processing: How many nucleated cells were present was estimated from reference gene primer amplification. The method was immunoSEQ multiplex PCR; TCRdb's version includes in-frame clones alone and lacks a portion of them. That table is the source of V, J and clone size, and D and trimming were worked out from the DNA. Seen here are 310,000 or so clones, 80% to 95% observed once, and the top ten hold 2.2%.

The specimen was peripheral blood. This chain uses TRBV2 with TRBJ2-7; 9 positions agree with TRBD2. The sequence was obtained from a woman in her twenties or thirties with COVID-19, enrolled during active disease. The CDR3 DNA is TGTGCCACCCGACTAGCGGCTTCCTACGAGCAGTACTTC. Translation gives CATRLAASYEQYF.